The 18 T cell receptor beta chains in this list originate from one sample, sequenced in a study of blood T cells in healthy people across ages. Alongside a J-beta primer mix, a sample-barcoded 5' primer served in a second PCR lasting about 7 to 12 cycles. Via MiXCR, TCRdb re-called the 5' RACE reads, giving one row per CDR3 protein. The table shows approximately 2,000,000 distinct CDR3 sequences, with about two fifths occurring only once. Sample: blood. The origin of the receptors is a human donor in good health.

This clonotype came up a few times. The V and J genes are TRBV10-3 and TRBJ1-2; 11 bases agree with TRBD1. The ends lost 2 bases at V and 4 bases at J; junction bases unmatched: 12. The V gene's germline CDR1 is ENHRY and CDR2 SYGVKD. The CDR3 loop spans 18 amino acids. CDR3 coding DNA: TGTGCCATCAGTGAGAGGACAGGGGGCGGCCAGTCTCTCTATGGCTACACCTTC. Translation gives CAISERTGGGQSLYGYTF.

The chain recombines TRBV5-1 with TRBJ1-1; perhaps TRBD1 as D (5 bases). Germline assignment: CDR1 SGHRS and CDR2 YFSETQ. V was pared by 3 bases and J by 7 bases, with 19 bases between. The CDR3 totals 15 residues. The CDR3 DNA sequence: TGCGCCAGCAGCTCGCGCTCCCAGGGAGTAGGTGAAGCTTTCTTT. Translating gives CASSSRSQGVGEAFF.

This clonotype appeared a few times. The chain's CDR3 is CSARDRGNQETQYF. DNA for the CDR3: TGCAGTGCTAGAGATCGGGGCAACCAAGAGACCCAGTACTTC. The gene calls are TRBV20-1 and TRBJ2-5, with D perhaps matching TRBD1 or TRBD2 (5 bases each). Trimming took 0 bases from V and 0 from J, leaving 8 bases between them. The germline gives CDR1 DFQATT, CDR2 SNEGSKA (reference sequence). The CDR3 runs to 14 residues.

This chain uses TRBV29-1 with TRBJ2-5, with D perhaps TRBD1 (5 bases). In germline, CDR1 is SQVTM, CDR2 ANQGSEA. The CDR3 covers 12 residues. The V and J ends lost 6 bases and 5 bases respectively, with 13 bases between them. CDR3 amino acids: CSVGDLGETQYF. The CDR3 region has the DNA TGCAGCGTAGGGGATTTAGGGGAGACCCAGTACTTC.

The J gene is TRBJ2-7, the V gene TRBV20-1; 10 positions match TRBD2. Germline CDR1 DFQATT, CDR2 SNEGSKA (reference sequence). The CDR3 is made up of 15 amino acids. V dropped 1 base and J dropped 5; count of bases not matched to a gene: 8. CDR3 DNA sequence: TGCAGTGCTAGAGGGTACTCTAGCGGGGGCAACGAGCAGTACTTC. Translating gives CSARGYSSGGNEQYF.

This clonotype has just a few counts. The chain is built from TRBV11-2 and TRBJ1-2; D is ambiguous. The germline gives CDR1 SGHAT, CDR2 FQNNGV. The V gene lost 3 bases and the J gene lost 4 bases, with 12 bases spanning the gap. The CDR3 runs to 14 residues. CDR3 sequence (DNA): TGTGCCAGCAGCTTGCCCTCCTCCCCCTATGGCTACACCTTC. This codes for CASSLPSSPYGYTF.

The chain joins TRBV3-1 to TRBJ2-1; the D gene is possibly TRBD1 (5 bases). The germline CDR1 and CDR2 sequences are LGHDT and YNNKEL (reference sequence). The CDR3 consists of 15 residues. Trimming removed 6 bases at V and 5 bases at J, with 17 bases between. The CDR3 bases are TGTGCCAGCAGTTATCACGACAGAAATCACAATGAGCAGTTCTTC. It codes for CASSYHDRNHNEQFF.

This clonotype was observed a few times. V gene TRBV18 combines with J gene TRBJ2-5; D may match TRBD1 or TRBD2 (5 bases each). Germline CDR1 is KGHSH and CDR2 is LQKENI. This CDR3 has 13 amino acids. V was shortened by 2 bases and J by 7 bases, with 11 bases between the two germline ends. CDR3 in DNA: TGTGCCAGCTCACCAGGGGGTGGAGGGACCCAGTACTTC. As protein: CASSPGGGGTQYF.

The genes are TRBV9 and TRBJ2-7; the D is unclear. From germline, CDR1 is SGDLS and CDR2 YYNGEE. The CDR3 covers 14 residues. V was trimmed by 5 bases and J by 0 bases, leaving 12 bases between them. In DNA form, the CDR3 reads TGTGCCAGCAGTGTTGAGACAAACTCCTACGAGCAGTACTTC. Translation gives CASSVETNSYEQYF.

The table lists this clonotype with a few counts. V gene TRBV20-1 combines with J gene TRBJ2-1; 7 bases align to TRBD1. The CDR3 length is 14 residues. J gave up 3 bases and V 5 bases, and 7 bases lay outside the gene matches. Germline CDR1 DFQATT, CDR2 SNEGSKA (reference sequence). The CDR3 bases are TGCAGTGCTTTCTCCGGGACAGTCTACAATGAGCAGTTCTTC. Encoded protein: CSAFSGTVYNEQFF.

This clonotype appeared many times. The V and J genes are TRBV5-4 and TRBJ1-6; TRBD1 matches 7 bases. The V and J ends lost 3 bases and 5 bases, in that order; junction bases with no gene match: 2. CDR1 and CDR2 (germline): SGHNT, YYREEE (reference sequence). CDR3 length: 14 residues. CDR3 nucleotides: TGTGCCAGCAGCTCGGACAGGAATAATTCACCCCTCCACTTT. It translates to CASSSDRNNSPLHF. Looking up the rest from reference TRBV5-4 and TRBJ1-6 gives the full variable domain: ETGVTQSPTHLIKTRGQQVTLRCSSQSGHNTVSWYQQALGQGPQFIFQYYREEENGRGNFPPRFSGLQFPNYSSELNVNALELDDSALYLCASSSDRNNSPLHFGNGTRLTVT.

The chain uses TRBV2 and TRBJ1-6; no definite D call. CDR1 is SNHLY, CDR2 FYNNEI, per germline. V was cut by 3 bases and J by 18 bases, with 15 bases left in between. CDR3 size: 12 residues. DNA for the CDR3: TGTGCCAGCAGTGACTCTTATCTAAATCACCACTTT. Residues: CASSDSYLNHHF.

The rearrangement uses TRBV11-3 and TRBJ2-3, with D uncertain. Trimming pared 0 bases from V and 2 bases from J, leaving 12 bases between. This CDR3 is 16 amino acids long. CDR1 and CDR2 (germline): SGHNT, YENEEA. The CDR3 DNA sequence: TGTGCCAGCAGCTTAGATCTTGCCCTAATCACAGATACGCAGTATTTT. Translated, it gives CASSLDLALITDTQYF.

In its sample, this clonotype was seen a few times. The rearrangement links TRBV7-2 to TRBJ2-2, with D possibly being TRBD2 (6 bases). V shed 8 bases and J shed 4 bases, with 20 bases lying between them. This CDR3 contains 16 residues. CDR1 is SGHTA, CDR2 FQGNSA, per germline. CDR3 amino acids: CASPNPPSESTGELFF. DNA for the CDR3: TGTGCCAGCCCCAACCCGCCTAGCGAGAGCACCGGGGAGCTGTTTTTT.

The chain recombines TRBV19 with TRBJ2-4; possibly TRBD2 for D (6 bases). Near its end, the DNA agrees better with TRBJ2-7, so the J call may be wrong. The CDR3 contains 14 residues. Germline V gives CDR1 LNHDA, CDR2 SQIVND (reference sequence). CDR3 bases: TGTGCCAGTAACCCATACGGGGGTTCCTACGAGCAGTACTTC. Amino acid sequence: CASNPYGGSYEQYF.

CDR3 region: CSATPGGGVRDTQYF. CDR3 nucleotide sequence: TGCAGTGCCACCCCCGGGGGGGGAGTAAGAGATACGCAGTATTTT. The V call is TRBV20-1, the J call TRBJ2-3; 8 bases line up with TRBD2. The CDR3 covers 15 residues. After removal of 6 bases from V and 5 bases from J, the junction contained 13 bases not matched to a gene. Germline CDR1 reads DFQATT; CDR2 reads SNEGSKA (reference sequence).

Note on this clonotype: One end of the junction fails to match germline, which may point to a read error. The chain links TRBV7-2 to TRBJ1-4; possibly TRBD1 for D (6 bases). CDR3 length equals 14 residues. CDR1 and CDR2 from the germline V gene are SGHTA and FQGNSA. This chain's CDR3 is CASSLESGDEKRFF. CDR3 sequence (DNA): TGTGCCAGCAGCTTAGAGTCAGGGGATGAAAAACGGTTTTTT.

This clonotype was recorded a few times. This sequence joins TRBV4-3 and TRBJ2-1; 7 positions agree with TRBD1. The trim removed 2 bases at V and 4 bases at J, leaving 8 bases unmatched. The CDR3 runs to 16 residues. Germline V gene data show CDR1 as LGHNA and CDR2 as YSLEER. The DNA for the CDR3 is TGCGCCAGCAGCCAAATAGGGGACAGAGAATACAATGAGCAGTTCTTC. This sequence encodes CASSQIGDREYNEQFF.